One and the same sample provided the 19 T cell receptor beta chains below, sequenced in a study of T-cell reconstitution after alpha-beta-depleted transplantation in children (dated by TCRdb to 2015 to 2016). The library came from PCR. The instrument was an Illumina HiSeq 2500. TCR libraries were prepared with molecular barcoding, using unique molecular identifiers to normalize TCRbeta repertoire quantification. The public sequencing data were trimmed at Q25 with fastp and processed into clonotypes with MiXCR by TCRdb, which kept only in-frame beta chains. One record per CDR3 amino acid sequence lists the most common genes and DNA. For this sample there are hundreds of thousands of distinct CDR3 sequences; approximately 12% appear just once. About 2.4% of the sample rests with the top ten. Source: PBMCs from the stem cell graft donor, taken from the stem cell graft. The source is a human donor who donated a stem cell graft to a child with acute lymphoblastic leukemia.

In the case of this clonotype: Since a much larger clone is just one base distant, this may be a read error. The chain couples TRBV29-1 to TRBJ2-5; TRBD1 is a possible D gene (5 bases). The CDR3 runs to 15 residues. V was shortened by 0 bases and J by 1 base, with 12 bases between the two germline ends. CDR1 and CDR2 from the germline V gene are SQVTM and ANQGSEA. CDR3 DNA: TGCAGCGTTGAAGAAGGGGCCACGTGCCAAGAGACCCAGTACTTC. It specifies CSVEEGATCQETQYF.

This clonotype occurred many times. The J gene is TRBJ1-1, the V gene TRBV12-3 or TRBV12-4; D ambiguous. Trimming stripped 8 bases from V and 1 base from J, with 14 bases between. The CDR3 totals 14 residues. The CDR3 region has the DNA TGTGCCAGCTCCGTCGGTAGGGAGAACACTGAAGCTTTCTTT. Protein product: CASSVGRENTEAFF.

This clonotype was counted only a few times. The chain links TRBV10-3 to TRBJ1-5; 10 nucleotides line up with TRBD1. V shed 7 bases, J shed 3 bases, and the junction held 12 bases outside the gene matches. This CDR3 region has 17 residues. Looked up from germline, CDR1 is ENHRY and CDR2 is SYGVKD. The CDR3 DNA reads TGTGCCATCAAACCGGGACAGGGGAGCGGGGACAATCAGCCCCAGCATTTT. Residues: CAIKPGQGSGDNQPQHF.

This clonotype occurred many times. In nucleotides, the CDR3 is TGCGCCAGCAGCTTGGTCGGGGTGGATGAGCAGTTCTTC. This encodes CASSLVGVDEQFF. The chain carries TRBV5-1 and TRBJ2-1, with D possibly being TRBD2 (5 bases). This CDR3 is built from 13 residues. CDR1 is SGHRS, CDR2 YFSETQ, per germline. The ends were cut back, 0 bases at V and 8 bases at J, with 9 bases in the middle.

This clonotype was recorded at least ten times. The chain employs TRBV7-9 and TRBJ2-1; possibly TRBD2 for D (5 bases). The germline V gene has CDR1 SEHNR and CDR2 FQNEAQ (reference sequence). CDR3 size: 17 residues. Trimming pared 2 bases from V and 4 bases from J, leaving 18 bases between. This chain's CDR3 is CASSLIRGNPGYNEQFF. In nucleotides, the CDR3 is TGTGCCAGCAGCTTAATTCGAGGGAACCCGGGATACAATGAGCAGTTCTTC.

A few counts support this clonotype. The J gene is TRBJ2-1, the V gene TRBV28; D perhaps matches TRBD2 (6 bases). The CDR3 sequence is 19 residues long. V was clipped by 6 bases and J by 6 bases, with 30 bases between them. Germline lookup yields CDR1 MDHEN and CDR2 SYDVKM. CDR3 sequence (DNA): TGTGCCAGCAGCCCTACGTTTGGGGTGACGGGAGCGTCGAGCAATGAGCAGTTCTTC. It encodes CASSPTFGVTGASSNEQFF.

This clonotype has a count of ten or more. The V gene is TRBV29-1, the J gene TRBJ2-3, with D uncertain. This CDR3 is 12 amino acids long. Germline V gives CDR1 SQVTM, CDR2 ANQGSEA. V was clipped by 5 bases and J by 5 bases, with 11 bases between them. The CDR3 nucleotides are TGCAGCGTTCCTAGGGTCGGAGATACGCAGTATTTT. This encodes CSVPRVGDTQYF.

This clonotype occurred many times. The chain has TRBV7-9 and TRBJ2-1, with TRBD2 matching over 9 bases. V lost 2 bases, J lost 8 bases, and 19 bases stayed unmatched. The CDR3 covers 19 residues. The V gene's germline CDR1 is SEHNR and CDR2 FQNEAQ (reference sequence). The CDR3 DNA follows: TGTGCCAGCAGCTTAAGGCCCTCTAAACTAGCGGGTATTCGCGATGAGCAGTTCTTC. Its translation: CASSLRPSKLAGIRDEQFF.

This clonotype was observed at least ten times. As DNA, the CDR3 is TGCAGTGCTAGAGCCAGGGTAGCTGGGGCCAACGTCCTGACTTTC. Translation: CSARARVAGANVLTF. V gene TRBV20-1 combines with J gene TRBJ2-6, with TRBD1 as a possible D gene (5 bases). CDR1 is DFQATT and CDR2 is SNEGSKA in the germline V gene (reference sequence). Trimming cost V 1 base and J 2 bases, with 9 bases left between them. This CDR3 region has 15 residues.

This clonotype was observed at least ten times. This chain uses TRBV7-2 with TRBJ1-5, with a weak D call TRBD1 (5 bases). The CDR3 is 16 amino acids. Germline CDR1 and CDR2: SGHTA and FQGNSA. Trimming took off 1 base at V and 5 bases at J, with 15 bases between the two ends. As DNA, the CDR3 is TGTGCCAGCAGCTTAGAGGGGCGGCTCGGGTATCAGCCCCAGCATTTT. Its protein is CASSLEGRLGYQPQHF.

In its sample, this clonotype was seen many times. The chain combines TRBV6-1 with TRBJ1-5; D might be TRBD1 (5 bases). The CDR3 totals 14 residues. CDR1 MNHNS and CDR2 SASEGT come from the germline V gene. V lost 6 bases to trimming and J lost 7 bases, with 16 bases between them. The CDR3 DNA sequence: TGTGCCAGCAGGATCGGGGGTCCGGAGCAGCCCCAGCATTTT. Its protein is CASRIGGPEQPQHF.

The J gene is TRBJ1-2, the V gene TRBV4-2; no firm D call. Germline CDR1 is LGHNA and CDR2 is YNFKEQ. V lost 4 bases to trimming and J lost 2 bases, with 20 bases between them. The CDR3 spans 17 residues. The CDR3 region has the DNA TGTGCCAGCAGCCCTTTTAAGTCGTCCAGGACCAACTATGGCTACACCTTC. It specifies CASSPFKSSRTNYGYTF.

This clonotype was seen at least ten times. The V and J genes are TRBV5-1 and TRBJ2-1; 7 bases agree with TRBD2. There are 15 residues in the CDR3. Germline values: CDR1 SGHRS, CDR2 YFSETQ. With 0 bases clipped from V and 3 bases from J, the junction kept 3 bases outside the gene matches. The CDR3 spells CASSLAQRGYNEQFF. Written as DNA, the CDR3 is TGCGCCAGCAGCTTGGCTCAGCGGGGCTACAATGAGCAGTTCTTC.

There are many counts of this clonotype. The V and J genes are TRBV28 and TRBJ2-3, with D maybe TRBD2 (5 bases). The CDR3 has 15 amino acids. V was trimmed by 8 bases and J by 5 bases, leaving 20 bases between them. Germline CDR1 is MDHEN and CDR2 is SYDVKM. For the CDR3, the DNA is TGTGCCAGCGTTCGGGATAGCAGCGTCGGAGATACGCAGTATTTT. As protein: CASVRDSSVGDTQYF. Based on the CDR3 plus reference TRBV28 and TRBJ2-3, the full variable domain is DVKVTQSSRYLVKRTGEKVFLECVQDMDHENMFWYRQDPGLGLRLIYFSYDVKMKEKGDIPEGYSVSREKKERFSLILESASTNQTSMYLCASVRDSSVGDTQYFGPGTRLTVL.

This clonotype was detected ten times or more. This chain joins TRBV5-1 and TRBJ2-1, with 13 positions matching TRBD2. The CDR3 is 18 residues long. CDR1 SGHRS and CDR2 YFSETQ come from the germline V gene. Trimming at V came to 4 bases and at J to 0 bases, leaving 7 bases not matched to a gene. The CDR3 sequence is CASSPSTSGGHSYNEQFF. CDR3 DNA: TGCGCCAGCAGCCCCTCGACTAGCGGGGGGCACTCCTACAATGAGCAGTTCTTC.

The sample holds many counts of this clonotype. The J gene is TRBJ1-2, the V gene TRBV6-1, with D uncertain. The CDR3 totals 15 residues. The ends were cut back, 7 bases at V and 8 bases at J, with 23 bases in the middle. CDR1 and CDR2 from the germline V gene are MNHNS and SASEGT. CDR3 sequence reads: CASIGWDGRAWGYTF. Written as DNA, the CDR3 is TGTGCCAGCATTGGCTGGGATGGAAGGGCTTGGGGCTACACCTTC.

V usage is TRBV5-1 and J usage is TRBJ2-5, with unresolved D. Germline V CDR1 and CDR2: SGHRS, YFSETQ. Trimming stripped 0 bases from V and 1 base from J, with 10 bases between. This CDR3 is 15 amino acids long. The DNA of the CDR3 is TGCGCCAGCAGCTTGGTCGGTTTGGGCCAAGAGACCCAGTACTTC. Protein product: CASSLVGLGQETQYF.

This clonotype was recorded at least ten times. This rearrangement joins TRBV20-1 to TRBJ1-4; tentatively, D is TRBD1 (6 bases). The CDR3 loop spans 14 amino acids. Germline lookup yields CDR1 DFQATT and CDR2 SNEGSKA (reference sequence). The V end lost 0 bases, the J end lost 7 bases, and 12 bases lay between the germline ends. DNA for the CDR3: TGCAGTGCTAGAGATCCAGGGGAGCGTGAAAAACTGTTTTTT. Translation: CSARDPGEREKLFF.

This clonotype was seen ten or more times. This chain joins TRBV20-1 and TRBJ2-1; 10 bases are shared with TRBD2. This CDR3 is 16 amino acids long. Germline V gene lookup returns CDR1 DFQATT and CDR2 SNEGSKA (reference sequence). J lost 7 bases, V lost 3 bases, and 12 bases had no gene match. CDR3 residues: CSARGAGGPAWNEQFF. DNA of the CDR3: TGCAGTGCTAGGGGAGCGGGAGGGCCGGCATGGAATGAGCAGTTCTTC.